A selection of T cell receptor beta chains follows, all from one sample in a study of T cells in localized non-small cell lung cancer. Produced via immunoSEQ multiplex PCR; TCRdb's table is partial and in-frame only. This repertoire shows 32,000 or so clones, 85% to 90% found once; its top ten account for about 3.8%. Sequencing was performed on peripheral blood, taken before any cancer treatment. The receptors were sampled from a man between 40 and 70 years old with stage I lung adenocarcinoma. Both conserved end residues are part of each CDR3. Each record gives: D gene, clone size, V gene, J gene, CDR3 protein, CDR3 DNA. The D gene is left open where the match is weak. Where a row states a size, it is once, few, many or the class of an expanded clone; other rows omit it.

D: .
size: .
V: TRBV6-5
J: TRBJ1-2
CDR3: CASSYSNGVRGYTF
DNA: TGTGCCAGCAGTTACTCGAACGGGGTCCGTGGCTACACCTTC

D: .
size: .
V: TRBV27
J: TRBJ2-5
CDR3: CASSLSRAGPFGGTQYF
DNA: TGTGCCAGCAGTTTATCGAGGGCGGGGCCCTTTGGGGGGACCCAGTACTTC

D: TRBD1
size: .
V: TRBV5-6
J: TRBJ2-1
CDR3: CASSSGGPEQFF
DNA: TGTGCCAGCAGCTCAGGGGGTCCTGAGCAGTTCTTC

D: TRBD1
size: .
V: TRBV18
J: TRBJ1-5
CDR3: CASSPTETGAYQPQHF
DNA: TGTGCCAGCTCACCTACCGAGACAGGGGCATATCAGCCCCAGCATTTT

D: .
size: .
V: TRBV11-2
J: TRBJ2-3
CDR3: CASSLALDTQYF
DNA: TGTGCCAGCAGCTTAGCACTAGATACGCAGTATTTT

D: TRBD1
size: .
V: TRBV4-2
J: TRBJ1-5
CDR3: CASSQDFDRGNQPQHF
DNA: TGTGCCAGCAGCCAAGATTTCGACAGGGGGAATCAGCCCCAGCATTTT

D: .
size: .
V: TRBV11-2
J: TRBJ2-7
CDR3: CASSLDPYEQYF
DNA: TGTGCCAGCAGCTTAGACCCCTACGAGCAGTACTTC

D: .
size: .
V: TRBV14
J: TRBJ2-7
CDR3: CASRDAKGIYF
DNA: TGTGCCAGCAGGGATGCGAAGGGTATCTACTTC

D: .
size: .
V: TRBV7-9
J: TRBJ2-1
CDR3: CASSLGVTANSYNEQFF
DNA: TGTGCCAGCAGCTTAGGTGTGACAGCCAACTCCTACAATGAGCAGTTCTTC

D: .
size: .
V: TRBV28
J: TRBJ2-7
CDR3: CASSAGNSYEQYF
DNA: TGTGCCAGCAGTGCAGGGAACTCCTACGAGCAGTACTTC

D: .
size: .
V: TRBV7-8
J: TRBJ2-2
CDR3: CASSRPDSGAANTGELFF
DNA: TGTGCCAGCAGCCGCCCGGACAGCGGGGCCGCGAACACCGGGGAGCTGTTTTTT

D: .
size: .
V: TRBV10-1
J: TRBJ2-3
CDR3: CASSGGQVTDTQYF
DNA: TGCGCCAGCAGTGGTGGGCAGGTCACAGATACGCAGTATTTT

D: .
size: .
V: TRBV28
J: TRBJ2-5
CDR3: CASSLSRKETQYF
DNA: TGTGCCAGCAGTTTGTCCAGAAAAGAGACCCAGTACTTC

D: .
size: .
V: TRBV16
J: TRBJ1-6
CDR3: CASSQANSPLHF
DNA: TGTGCCAGCAGCCAAGCTAATTCACCCCTCCACTTT

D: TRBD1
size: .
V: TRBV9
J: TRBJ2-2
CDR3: CASSPGTVPTGELFF
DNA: TGTGCCAGCAGCCCTGGGACAGTACCCACCGGGGAGCTGTTTTTT

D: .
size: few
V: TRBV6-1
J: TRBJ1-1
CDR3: CAISSGASAFF
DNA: TGTGCCATCTCTTCAGGGGCATCAGCTTTCTTT

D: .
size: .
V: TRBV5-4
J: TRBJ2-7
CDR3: CASSLGGGLGEQYF
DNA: TGTGCCAGCAGCTTGGGGGGCGGCCTAGGCGAGCAGTACTTC

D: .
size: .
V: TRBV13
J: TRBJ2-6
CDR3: CASSSLADSLSGANVLTF
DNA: TGTGCCAGCAGCTCCTTAGCCGACAGTCTCTCTGGGGCCAACGTCCTGACTTTC

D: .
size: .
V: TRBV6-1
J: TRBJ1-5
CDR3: CASSDPGRNQPQHF
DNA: TGTGCCAGCAGTGATCCAGGCCGCAATCAGCCCCAGCATTTT

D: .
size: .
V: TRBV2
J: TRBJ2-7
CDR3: CASSVGQLYEQYF
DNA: TGTGCCAGCAGTGTAGGCCAGCTCTACGAGCAGTACTTC

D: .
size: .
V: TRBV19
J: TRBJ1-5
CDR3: CASTETHLGPQHF
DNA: TGTGCCAGTACTGAGACCCACCTCGGGCCCCAGCATTTT

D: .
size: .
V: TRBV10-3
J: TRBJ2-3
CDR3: CAIRITDTQYF
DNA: TGTGCCATCAGGATCACAGATACGCAGTATTTT

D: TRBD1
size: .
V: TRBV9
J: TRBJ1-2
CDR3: CASKGPQGIQGYTF
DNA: TGTGCCAGCAAAGGACCACAGGGGATTCAAGGCTACACCTTC

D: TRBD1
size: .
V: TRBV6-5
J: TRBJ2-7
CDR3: CATIGTGELSYEQYF
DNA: TGTGCCACCATAGGGACAGGGGAGTTAAGCTACGAGCAGTACTTC

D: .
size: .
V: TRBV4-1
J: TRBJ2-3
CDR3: CASSQDADTDTQYF
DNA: TGCGCCAGCAGCCAAGATGCGGACACAGATACGCAGTATTTT

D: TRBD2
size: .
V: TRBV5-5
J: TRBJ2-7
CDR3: CASSLLAGGPFYEQYF
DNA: TGTGCCAGCAGCTTGCTAGCGGGGGGGCCTTTTTACGAGCAGTACTTC

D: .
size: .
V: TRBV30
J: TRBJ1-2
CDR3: CAWSVDRLTDGYTF
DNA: TGTGCCTGGAGTGTAGACAGGTTGACGGATGGCTACACCTTC

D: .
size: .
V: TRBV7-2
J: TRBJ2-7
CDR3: CASSFGGASYEQYF
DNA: TGTGCCAGCAGCTTTGGGGGGGCCTCCTACGAGCAGTACTTC

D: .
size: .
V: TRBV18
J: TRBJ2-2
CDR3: CASSPRDGTGELFF
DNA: TGTGCCAGCTCACCCCGGGACGGCACCGGGGAGCTGTTTTTT

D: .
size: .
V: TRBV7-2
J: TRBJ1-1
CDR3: CASSPRFLQNTEAFF
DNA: TGTGCCAGCAGCCCGAGATTCTTGCAGAACACTGAAGCTTTCTTT

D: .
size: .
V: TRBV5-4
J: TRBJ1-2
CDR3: CASSLGGLGYGYTF
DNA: TGTGCCAGCAGCTTGGGGGGTCTTGGCTATGGCTACACCTTC

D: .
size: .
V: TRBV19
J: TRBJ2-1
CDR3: CASSIDPNPNEQFF
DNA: TGTGCCAGTAGTATAGATCCTAATCCAAATGAGCAGTTCTTC

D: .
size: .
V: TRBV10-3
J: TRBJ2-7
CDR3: CAISEVSAAEQYF
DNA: TGTGCCATCAGTGAGGTTTCGGCCGCCGAGCAGTACTTC

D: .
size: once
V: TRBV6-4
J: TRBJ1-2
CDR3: CASSDGPSGGYTF
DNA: TGTGCCAGCAGTGACGGCCCGAGCGGTGGCTACACCTTC

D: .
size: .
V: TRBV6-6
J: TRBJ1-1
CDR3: CATLGDTYTEAFF
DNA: TGTGCCACTCTCGGGGACACCTACACTGAAGCTTTCTTT

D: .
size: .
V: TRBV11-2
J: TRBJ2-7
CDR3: CASSLGASSYEQYF
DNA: TGTGCCAGCAGCTTAGGCGCCAGCTCCTACGAGCAGTACTTC

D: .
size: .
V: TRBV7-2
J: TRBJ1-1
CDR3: CASSFTNTEAFF
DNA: TGTGCCAGCAGCTTTACAAACACTGAAGCTTTCTTT

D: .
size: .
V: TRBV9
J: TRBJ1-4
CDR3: CASSVSGQINEKLFF
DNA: TGTGCCAGCAGCGTATCTGGCCAGATTAATGAAAAACTGTTTTTT

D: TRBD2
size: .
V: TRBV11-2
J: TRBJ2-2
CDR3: CASSPRSGTHTGELFF
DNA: TGTGCCAGCAGCCCTCGTAGCGGGACCCACACCGGGGAGCTGTTTTTT

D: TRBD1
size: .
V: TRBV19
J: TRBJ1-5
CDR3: CASSIRGAGGLVQPQHF
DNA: TGTGCCAGTAGTATTCGGGGAGCAGGGGGTTTGGTTCAGCCCCAGCATTTT

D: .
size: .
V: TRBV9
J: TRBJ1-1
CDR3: CASSGVGAGKRITEAFF
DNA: TGTGCCAGCAGTGGGGTGGGGGCAGGGAAGAGAATCACTGAAGCTTTCTTT

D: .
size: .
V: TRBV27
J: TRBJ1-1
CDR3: CASNGDNTEAFF
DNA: TGTGCCAGCAATGGGGATAACACTGAAGCTTTCTTT

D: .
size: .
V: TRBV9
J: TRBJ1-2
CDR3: CASSVATGRNYGYTF
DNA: TGTGCCAGCAGCGTAGCCACAGGGCGTAACTATGGCTACACCTTC

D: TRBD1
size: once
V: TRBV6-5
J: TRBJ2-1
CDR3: CASSYPRQGGSGVQFF
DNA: TGTGCCAGCAGTTACCCAAGACAGGGGGGGTCCGGAGTGCAGTTCTTC

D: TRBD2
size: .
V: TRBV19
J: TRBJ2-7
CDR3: CASSRGGTSAYEQYF
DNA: TGTGCCAGTAGTAGAGGCGGGACTAGCGCCTACGAGCAGTACTTC

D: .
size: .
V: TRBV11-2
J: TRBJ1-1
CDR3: CASSLRRDTEAFF
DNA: TGTGCCAGCAGCTTAAGGAGGGACACTGAAGCTTTCTTT

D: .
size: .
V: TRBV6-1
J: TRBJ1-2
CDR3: CASSEGAYGYTF
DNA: TGTGCCAGCAGTGAGGGCGCCTATGGCTACACCTTC

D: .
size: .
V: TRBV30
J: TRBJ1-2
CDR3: CAWTQPGTPYGYTF
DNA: TGTGCCTGGACCCAACCGGGGACTCCCTATGGCTACACCTTC

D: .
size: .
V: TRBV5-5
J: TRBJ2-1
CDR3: CASSLSGSAYLGNEQFF
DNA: TGTGCCAGCAGCTTGAGCGGTAGCGCCTATCTCGGGAATGAGCAGTTCTTC

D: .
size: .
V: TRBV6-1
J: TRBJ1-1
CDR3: CASSEFGGNTEAFF
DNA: TGTGCCAGCAGTGAATTCGGAGGTAACACTGAAGCTTTCTTT

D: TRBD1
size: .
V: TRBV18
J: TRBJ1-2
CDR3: CASSRDSNYGYTF
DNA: TGTGCCAGCTCACGGGACAGTAACTATGGCTACACCTTC

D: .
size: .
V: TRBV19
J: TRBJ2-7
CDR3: CASSIGARGSPQQYF
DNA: TGTGCCAGTAGTATTGGCGCTCGGGGTTCACCTCAGCAGTACTTC

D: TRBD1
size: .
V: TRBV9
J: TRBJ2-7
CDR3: CASSVGQGASYEQYF
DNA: TGTGCCAGCAGCGTAGGACAGGGGGCTTCCTACGAGCAGTACTTC

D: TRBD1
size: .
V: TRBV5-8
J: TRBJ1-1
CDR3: CASSLRGQGTEAFF
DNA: TGTGCCAGCAGCCTCAGGGGGCAGGGGACTGAAGCTTTCTTT